One TCR beta chain is described in this entry. TCRdb's copy holds only in-frame clones and misses some; the assay was immunoSEQ multiplex PCR. Among roughly 100,000 clones listed, about 80% were seen once. This sample was included in a study of blood T cell repertoires in COVID-19. This CDR3 is built from 19 residues. V lost 1 base and J lost 0; bases outside the gene matches: 8. Germline-derived CDR1 and CDR2 are KGHSH and LQKENI. The chain recombines TRBV18 with TRBJ2-6; 8 nucleotides agree with TRBD1. This clonotype was sampled from a woman aged 70-85 years with acute or convalescent COVID-19. Input material: peripheral blood. The CDR3 loop reads CASSPRRQGPSSGANVLTF. The CDR3 nucleotides read TGTGCCAGCTCACCACGTCGACAGGGGCCTAGCTCTGGGGCCAACGTCCTGACTTTC.